Listed below are T cell receptor beta chains from one sample, sequenced in a study of blood T cell repertoires in COVID-19. Clones were read by immunoSEQ multiplex PCR, and TCRdb kept only the in-frame ones, dropping some. The repertoire holds under 200,000 clones, with approximately 90% as singletons. Sequencing used PBMCs or T cells enriched from blood (not recorded which). These receptors were collected from a woman in her forties or fifties who had recovered from COVID-19. Each CDR3 is given with its conserved first and last residue. The D gene is left open where the match is weak. Some rows have no size entry. The others give once, few or many, or a class for an expanded clone.

CDR3: CASSSQSGGISNEQFF; size: .; D: TRBD2; V: TRBV3-1/TRBV3-2
CDR3: CASTGGYGYTF; size: .; D: .; V: TRBV12-3/TRBV12-4
CDR3: CASSLASGVRNEQYF; size: .; D: TRBD2; V: TRBV5-1
CDR3: CASSPSGSLYNEQFF; size: .; D: .; V: TRBV11-3
CDR3: CASSLAGTYEQYF; size: .; D: TRBD2; V: TRBV6-5
CDR3: CASSEGRRSKLFF; size: .; D: .; V: TRBV2
CDR3: CASSSVEGPSLNYGYTF; size: .; D: .; V: TRBV16
CDR3: CASSNTGDQPQHF; size: .; D: TRBD1; V: TRBV19
CDR3: CASTEGVGTEAFF; size: .; D: .; V: TRBV25-1
CDR3: CASSTRDSGNTIYF; size: .; D: TRBD1; V: TRBV9
CDR3: CASSLKVGGGNEKLFF; size: .; D: .; V: TRBV5-4
CDR3: CASRERLAGATSTDTQYF; size: .; D: TRBD2; V: TRBV7-2
CDR3: CASSDFQAGPSTDTQYF; size: many; D: TRBD2; V: TRBV6-2/TRBV6-3
CDR3: CASSFDAGTSGGAQETQYF; size: .; D: TRBD2; V: TRBV5-8
CDR3: CASSFRPGFNRQTQYF; size: .; D: .; V: TRBV7-9
CDR3: CASSQSGQLYEQYF; size: .; D: TRBD1; V: TRBV3-1/TRBV3-2